The clone carrying this T cell receptor (beta chain) came up once. This sample stems from a study of blood T cell repertoires in COVID-19. This CDR3 region has 14 residues. Germline V gene data show CDR1 as SGHRS and CDR2 as YFSETQ. Trimming took off 1 base at V and 5 bases at J, with 12 bases between the two ends. Original processing methods: Amplification with reference gene primers provided the estimates of nucleated cell counts. Produced via immunoSEQ multiplex PCR; TCRdb's table is partial and in-frame only. The V and J calls and clone size were taken over from that table, and D and trimming were inferred from the DNA. The sample records about 59,000 clones, 70% to 85% being singletons.

The chain has TRBV5-1 and TRBJ2-5, with D perhaps TRBD2 (5 bases). The receptor's source is a man between 60 and 75 years old with acute or convalescent COVID-19. The sample was peripheral blood. Here the CDR3 reads CASSLSSIGETQYF. CDR3 nucleotide sequence: TGCGCCAGCAGCTTGTCTAGCATTGGGGAGACCCAGTACTTC.